This paragraph covers one TCR beta chain sequence. Its specificity is not known. This CDR3 comprises 18 residues. The V gene end was trimmed by 0 bases and the J gene end by 5 bases; junction bases not matched to a gene: 9. Germline lookup yields CDR1 PRHDT and CDR2 FYEKMQ (reference sequence). The data were taken from a study of OX40 agonist ivuxolimab in advanced cancers. Study results and caveats: Expanded clones were, on average, more numerous among CD8+ T cells than CD4+. Normalized expansion of T-cell clones was also low for some nonresponders.

Patients were ineligible given autoimmune disease history or systemic immunosuppression. The protocol was immunoSEQ multiplex PCR, while the TCRdb copy is restricted to in-frame clones and leaves out a portion. The sample contains tens of thousands of clones, roughly 90% of which appear only once. The chain joins TRBV13 to TRBJ2-1, with 11 bases matching TRBD2. The sequence derives from an adult with an advanced solid tumor such as melanoma, head and neck, liver or kidney cancer. The sequenced sample was CD4+ or CD8+ T cells sorted from blood, obtained in a trial of the OX40 agonist ivuxolimab. The CDR3 region has the DNA TGTGCCAGCAGCTTAGGTTGGGAGACTAGCGGGGTAAACAATGAGCAGTTCTTC. This translates into CASSLGWETSGVNNEQFF. The whole variable domain, filled in from reference TRBV13 and TRBJ2-1, reads AAGVIQSPRHLIKEKRETATLKCYPIPRHDTVYWYQQGPGQDPQFLISFYEKMQSDKGSIPDRFSAQQFSDYHSELNMSSLELGDSALYFCASSLGWETSGVNNEQFFGPGTRLTVL.